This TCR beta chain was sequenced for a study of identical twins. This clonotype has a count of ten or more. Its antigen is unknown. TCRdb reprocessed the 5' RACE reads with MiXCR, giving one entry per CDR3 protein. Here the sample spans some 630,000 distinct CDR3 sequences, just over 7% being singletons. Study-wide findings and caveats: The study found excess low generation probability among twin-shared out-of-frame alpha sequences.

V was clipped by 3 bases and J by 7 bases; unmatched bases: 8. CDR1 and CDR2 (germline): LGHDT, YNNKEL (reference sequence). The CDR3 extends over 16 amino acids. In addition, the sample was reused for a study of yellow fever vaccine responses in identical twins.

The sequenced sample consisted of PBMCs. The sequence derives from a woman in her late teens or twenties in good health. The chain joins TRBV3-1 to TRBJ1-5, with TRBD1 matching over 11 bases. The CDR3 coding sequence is TGTGCCAGCAGCCACCAAGGGACAGGGGGAAGCCAGCCCCAGCATTTT. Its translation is CASSHQGTGGSQPQHF.